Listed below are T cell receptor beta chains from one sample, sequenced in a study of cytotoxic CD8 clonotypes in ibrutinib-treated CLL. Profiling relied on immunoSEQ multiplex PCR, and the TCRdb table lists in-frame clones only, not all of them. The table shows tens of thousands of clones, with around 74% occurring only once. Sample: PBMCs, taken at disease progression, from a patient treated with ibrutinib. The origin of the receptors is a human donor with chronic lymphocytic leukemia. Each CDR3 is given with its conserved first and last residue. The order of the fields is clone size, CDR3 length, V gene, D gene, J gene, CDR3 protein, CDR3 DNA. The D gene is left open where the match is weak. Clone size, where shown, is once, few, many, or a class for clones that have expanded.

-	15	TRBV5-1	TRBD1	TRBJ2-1	CASSFGTGGWDEQFF	TGCGCCAGCAGCTTCGGGACAGGGGGATGGGATGAGCAGTTCTTC
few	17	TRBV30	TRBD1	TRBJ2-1	CAWSVRGQLSSYNEQFF	TGTGCCTGGAGTGTAAGGGGACAGTTGAGCTCCTACAATGAGCAGTTCTTC
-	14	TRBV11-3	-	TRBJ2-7	CASSLGGGPYEQYF	TGTGCCAGCAGCTTAGGAGGGGGGCCGTACGAGCAGTACTTC
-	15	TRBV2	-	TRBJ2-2	CASSGGPERTGELFF	TGTGCCAGCAGTGGAGGCCCTGAACGCACCGGGGAGCTGTTTTTT
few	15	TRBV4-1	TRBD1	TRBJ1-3	CASSPADRGLLTIYF	TGCGCCAGCAGCCCCGCGGACAGGGGGCTCCTCACCATATATTTT
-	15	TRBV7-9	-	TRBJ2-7	CASTMGDRPSYEQYF	TGTGCCAGCACCATGGGCGACAGGCCCTCCTACGAGCAGTACTTC
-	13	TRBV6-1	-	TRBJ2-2	CASHPMGTGELFF	TGTGCCAGCCACCCAATGGGCACCGGGGAGCTGTTTTTT
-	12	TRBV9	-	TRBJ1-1	CASSVVGEKAFF	TGTGCCAGCAGCGTAGTCGGCGAGAAGGCTTTCTTT
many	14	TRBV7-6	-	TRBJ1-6	CASSLGPGNSPLHF	TGTGCCAGCAGCTTAGGACCAGGGAATTCACCCCTCCACTTT
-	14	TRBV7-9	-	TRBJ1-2	CASSQRTANYGYTF	TGTGCCAGCAGCCAAAGGACAGCAAACTATGGCTACACCTTC
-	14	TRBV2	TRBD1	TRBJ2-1	CASSESRLGTGKFF	TGTGCCAGCAGTGAAAGTAGGTTGGGGACAGGAAAGTTCTTC
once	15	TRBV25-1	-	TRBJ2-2	CASSRKGFYTGELFF	TGTGCCAGCAGTAGAAAGGGTTTTTACACCGGGGAGCTGTTTTTT
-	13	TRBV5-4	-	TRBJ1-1	CASSRLGSTEAFF	TGTGCCAGCAGCCGACTGGGTAGCACTGAAGCTTTCTTT
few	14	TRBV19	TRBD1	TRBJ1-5	CATLGQGPNQPQHF	TGTGCCACCCTCGGACAGGGACCGAATCAGCCCCAGCATTTT
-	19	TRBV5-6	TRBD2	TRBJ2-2	CASSLELAGALFRSGELFF	TGTGCCAGCAGCTTGGAACTAGCGGGGGCCCTCTTTCGGAGCGGGGAGCTGTTTTTT
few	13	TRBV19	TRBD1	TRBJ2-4	CASSVTGGNIQYF	TGTGCCAGTAGTGTGACAGGGGGGAACATTCAGTACTTC
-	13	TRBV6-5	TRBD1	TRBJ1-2	CASSSRQGVGYTF	TGTGCCAGCAGTTCCCGACAGGGAGTTGGCTACACCTTC
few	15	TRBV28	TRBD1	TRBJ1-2	CASSLGTGSSYGYTF	TGTGCCAGCAGTTTAGGGACAGGGAGCTCCTATGGCTACACCTTC
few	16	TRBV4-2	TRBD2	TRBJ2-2	CASSPSGGLPGGELFF	TGTGCCAGCAGCCCATCGGGGGGGCTGCCGGGCGGGGAGCTGTTTTTT
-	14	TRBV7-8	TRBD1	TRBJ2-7	CASSLGTGFYEQYF	TGTGCCAGCAGCTTAGGGACAGGGTTCTACGAGCAGTACTTC
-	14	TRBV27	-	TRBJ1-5	CASSLRGLDQPQHF	TGTGCCAGCAGTCTCAGGGGTTTGGATCAGCCCCAGCATTTT
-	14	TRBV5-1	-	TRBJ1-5	CASSPGWGDQPQHF	TGCGCCAGCAGCCCAGGATGGGGAGATCAGCCCCAGCATTTT
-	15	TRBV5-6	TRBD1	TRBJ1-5	CASSLAGGLVQPQHF	TGTGCCAGCAGCTTGGCAGGGGGCTTGGTTCAGCCCCAGCATTTT
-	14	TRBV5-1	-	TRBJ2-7	CASSGQTESYEQYF	TGCGCCAGCAGCGGGCAGACAGAATCCTACGAGCAGTACTTC
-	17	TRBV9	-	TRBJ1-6	CASSTRDIMLGNSPLHF	TGTGCCAGCAGCACTCGGGACATCATGCTGGGGAATTCACCCCTCCACTTT
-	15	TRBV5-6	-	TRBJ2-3	CASSLPGESTDTQYF	TGTGCCAGCAGCTTGCCAGGGGAAAGCACAGATACGCAGTATTTT
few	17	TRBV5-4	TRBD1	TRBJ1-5	CASSVGGTGVGDQPQHF	TGTGCCAGCAGTGTGGGTGGGACAGGGGTAGGTGATCAGCCCCAGCATTTT